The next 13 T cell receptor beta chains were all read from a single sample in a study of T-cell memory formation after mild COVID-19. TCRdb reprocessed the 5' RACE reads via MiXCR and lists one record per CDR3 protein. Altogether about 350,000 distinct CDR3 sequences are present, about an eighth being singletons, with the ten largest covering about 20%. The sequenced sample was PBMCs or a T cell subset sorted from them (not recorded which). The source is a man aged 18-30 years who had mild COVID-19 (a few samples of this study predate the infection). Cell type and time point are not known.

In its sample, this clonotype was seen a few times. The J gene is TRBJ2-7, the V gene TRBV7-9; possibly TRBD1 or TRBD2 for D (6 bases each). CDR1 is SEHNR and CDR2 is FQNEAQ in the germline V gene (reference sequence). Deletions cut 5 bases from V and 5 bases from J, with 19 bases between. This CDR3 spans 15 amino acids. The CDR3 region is CASSNGGLRGDEQYV. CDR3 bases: TGTGCCAGCAGCAATGGGGGGCTACGGGGCGACGAGCAGTACGTC.

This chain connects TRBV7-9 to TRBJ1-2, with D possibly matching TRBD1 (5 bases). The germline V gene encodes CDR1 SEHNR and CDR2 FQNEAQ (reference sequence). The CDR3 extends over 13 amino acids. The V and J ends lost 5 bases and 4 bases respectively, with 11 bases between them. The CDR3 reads CASSPGGTYGYTF. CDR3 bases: TGTGCCAGCAGCCCGGGGGGGACCTATGGCTACACCTTC.

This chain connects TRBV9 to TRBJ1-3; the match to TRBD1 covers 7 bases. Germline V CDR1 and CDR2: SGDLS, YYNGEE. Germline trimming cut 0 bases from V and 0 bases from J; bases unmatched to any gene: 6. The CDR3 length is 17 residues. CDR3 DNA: TGTGCCAGCAGCGTAGCTTTGGGGACAGCCTCTGGAAACACCATATATTTT. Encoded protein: CASSVALGTASGNTIYF.

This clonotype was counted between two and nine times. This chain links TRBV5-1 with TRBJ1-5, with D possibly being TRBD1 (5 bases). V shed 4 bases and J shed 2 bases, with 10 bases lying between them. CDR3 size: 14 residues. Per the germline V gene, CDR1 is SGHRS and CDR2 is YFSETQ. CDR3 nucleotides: TGCGCCAGCAGCGCAGACAGTGGCAATCAGCCCCAGCATTTT. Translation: CASSADSGNQPQHF.

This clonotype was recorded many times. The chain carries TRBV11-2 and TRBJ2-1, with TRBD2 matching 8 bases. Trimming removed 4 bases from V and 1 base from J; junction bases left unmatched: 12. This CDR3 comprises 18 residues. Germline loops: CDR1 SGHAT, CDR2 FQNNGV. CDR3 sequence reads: CASSSGLAVSWSYNEQFF. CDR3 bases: TGTGCCAGCAGCTCCGGACTAGCTGTATCGTGGTCCTACAATGAGCAGTTCTTC.

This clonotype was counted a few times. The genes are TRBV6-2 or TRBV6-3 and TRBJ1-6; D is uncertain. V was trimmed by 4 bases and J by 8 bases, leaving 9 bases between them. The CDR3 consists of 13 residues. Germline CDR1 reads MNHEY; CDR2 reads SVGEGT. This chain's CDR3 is CASSFYLDSPLHF. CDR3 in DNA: TGTGCCAGCAGTTTTTACCTTGATTCACCCCTCCACTTT.

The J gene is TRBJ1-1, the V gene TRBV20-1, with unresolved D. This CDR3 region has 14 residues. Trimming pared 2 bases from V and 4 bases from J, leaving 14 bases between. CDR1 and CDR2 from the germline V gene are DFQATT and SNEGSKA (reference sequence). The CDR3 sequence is CSARSNRISTEAFF. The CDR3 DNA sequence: TGCAGTGCTAGATCGAACAGAATCAGCACTGAAGCTTTCTTT.

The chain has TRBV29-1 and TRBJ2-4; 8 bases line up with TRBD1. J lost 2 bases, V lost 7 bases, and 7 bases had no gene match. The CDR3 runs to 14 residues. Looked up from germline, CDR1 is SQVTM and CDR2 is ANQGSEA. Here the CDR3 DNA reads TGCAGCGGCAGCGACAGGGGCACCAAAAACATTCAGTACTTC. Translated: CSGSDRGTKNIQYF.

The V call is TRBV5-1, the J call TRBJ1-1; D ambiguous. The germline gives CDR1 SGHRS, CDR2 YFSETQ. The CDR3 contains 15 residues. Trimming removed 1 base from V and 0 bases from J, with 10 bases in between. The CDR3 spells CASSLNSAMNTEAFF. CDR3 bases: TGCGCCAGCAGCTTGAACAGCGCCATGAACACTGAAGCTTTCTTT.

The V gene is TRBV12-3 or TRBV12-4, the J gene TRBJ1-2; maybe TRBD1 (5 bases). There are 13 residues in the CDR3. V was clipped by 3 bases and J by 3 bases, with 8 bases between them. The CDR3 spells CASSLGVYYGYTF. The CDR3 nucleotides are TGTGCCAGCAGTTTGGGGGTTTACTATGGCTACACCTTC.

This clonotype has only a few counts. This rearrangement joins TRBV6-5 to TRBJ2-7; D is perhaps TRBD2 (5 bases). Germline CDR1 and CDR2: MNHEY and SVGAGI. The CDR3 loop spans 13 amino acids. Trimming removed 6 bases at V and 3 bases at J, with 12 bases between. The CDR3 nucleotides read TGTGCCAGCAGACGGACGGGGATCTACGAGCAGTACTTC. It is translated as CASRRTGIYEQYF.

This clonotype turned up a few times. The CDR3 nucleotides read TGTGCCAGCTCACCCACAACCCGGGACACCCCCTACGAGCAGTACGTC. The encoded protein is CASSPTTRDTPYEQYV. The chain employs TRBV18 and TRBJ2-7, with TRBD1 as a possible D gene (6 bases). CDR1 and CDR2 (germline): KGHSH, LQKENI. Trimming shortened V by 3 bases and J by 2 bases, and 17 bases separated the two germline ends. This CDR3 has 16 amino acids.

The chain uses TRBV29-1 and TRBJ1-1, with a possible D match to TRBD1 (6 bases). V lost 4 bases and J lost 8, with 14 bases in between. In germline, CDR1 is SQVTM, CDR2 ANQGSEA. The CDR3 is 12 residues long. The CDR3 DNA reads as TGCAGCGTTGGATCCGGGGGCGTGGAAGCTTTCTTT. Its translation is CSVGSGGVEAFF.